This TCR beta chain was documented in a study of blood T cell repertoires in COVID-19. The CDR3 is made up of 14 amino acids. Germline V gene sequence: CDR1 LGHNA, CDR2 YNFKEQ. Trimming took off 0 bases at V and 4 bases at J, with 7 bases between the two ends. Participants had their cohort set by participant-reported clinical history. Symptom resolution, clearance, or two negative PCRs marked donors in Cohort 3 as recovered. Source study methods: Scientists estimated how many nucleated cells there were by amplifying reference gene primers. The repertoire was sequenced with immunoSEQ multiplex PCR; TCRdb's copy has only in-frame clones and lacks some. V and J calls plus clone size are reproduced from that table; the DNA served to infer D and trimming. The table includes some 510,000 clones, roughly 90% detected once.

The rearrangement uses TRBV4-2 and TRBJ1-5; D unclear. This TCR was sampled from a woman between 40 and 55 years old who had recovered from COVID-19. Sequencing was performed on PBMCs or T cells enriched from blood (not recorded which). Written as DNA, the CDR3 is TGTGCCAGCAGCCAAGAAGGAGGAAATCAGCCCCAGCATTTT. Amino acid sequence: CASSQEGGNQPQHF.